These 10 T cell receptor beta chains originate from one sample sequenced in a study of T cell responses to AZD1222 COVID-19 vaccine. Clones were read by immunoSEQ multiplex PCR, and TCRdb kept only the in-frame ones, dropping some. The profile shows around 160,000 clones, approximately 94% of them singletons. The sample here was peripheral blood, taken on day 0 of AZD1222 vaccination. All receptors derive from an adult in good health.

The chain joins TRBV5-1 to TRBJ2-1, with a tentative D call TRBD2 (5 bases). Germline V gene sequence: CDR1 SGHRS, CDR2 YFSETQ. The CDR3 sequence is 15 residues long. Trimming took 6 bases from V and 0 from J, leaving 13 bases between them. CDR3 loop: CASTSGPSSYNEQFF. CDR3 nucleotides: TGCGCCAGCACGAGCGGACCTAGCTCCTACAATGAGCAGTTCTTC.

The CDR3 loop reads CASSQTSRGGYTF. CDR3 DNA: TGTGCCAGCAGCCAAACGTCCAGAGGCGGCTACACCTTC. This chain joins TRBV4-2 and TRBJ1-2; D not resolved. Germline V gene sequence: CDR1 LGHNA, CDR2 YNFKEQ. The CDR3 contains 13 residues. Trimming took 2 bases from V and 8 from J, leaving 12 bases between them.

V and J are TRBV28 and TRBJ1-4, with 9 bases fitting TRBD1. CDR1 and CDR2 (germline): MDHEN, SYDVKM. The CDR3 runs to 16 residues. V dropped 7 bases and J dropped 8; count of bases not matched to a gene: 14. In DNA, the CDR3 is TGTGCCAGCACCCGCTCCCGGGGGACAGGGAGAGAAAAACTGTTTTTT. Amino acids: CASTRSRGTGREKLFF.

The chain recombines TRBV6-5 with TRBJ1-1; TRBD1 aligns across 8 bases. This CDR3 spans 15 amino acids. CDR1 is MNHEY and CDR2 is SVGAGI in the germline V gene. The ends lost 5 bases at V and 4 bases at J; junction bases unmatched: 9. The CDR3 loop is CASSTPGGLGTEAFF. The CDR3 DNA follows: TGTGCCAGCAGTACACCAGGGGGCTTGGGCACTGAAGCTTTCTTT.

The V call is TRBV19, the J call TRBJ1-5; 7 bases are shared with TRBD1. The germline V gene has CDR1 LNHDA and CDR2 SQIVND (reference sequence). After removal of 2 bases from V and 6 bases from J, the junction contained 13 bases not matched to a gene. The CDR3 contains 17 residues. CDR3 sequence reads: CASSISFRAGGSQPQHF. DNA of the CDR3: TGTGCCAGTAGTATAAGTTTTAGGGCAGGGGGAAGTCAGCCCCAGCATTTT. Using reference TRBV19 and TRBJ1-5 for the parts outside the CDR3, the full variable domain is DGGITQSPKYLFRKEGQNVTLSCEQNLNHDAMYWYRQDPGQGLRLIYYSQIVNDFQKGDIAEGYSVSREKKESFPLTVTSAQKNPTAFYLCASSISFRAGGSQPQHFGDGTRLSIL.

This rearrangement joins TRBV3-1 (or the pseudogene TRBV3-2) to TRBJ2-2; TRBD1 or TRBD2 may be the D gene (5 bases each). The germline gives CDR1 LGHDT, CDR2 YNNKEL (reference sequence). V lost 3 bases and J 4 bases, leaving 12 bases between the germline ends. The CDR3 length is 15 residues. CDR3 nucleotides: TGTGCCAGCAGCCAGGGCAGTGGGGGCACCGGGGAGCTGTTTTTT. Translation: CASSQGSGGTGELFF.

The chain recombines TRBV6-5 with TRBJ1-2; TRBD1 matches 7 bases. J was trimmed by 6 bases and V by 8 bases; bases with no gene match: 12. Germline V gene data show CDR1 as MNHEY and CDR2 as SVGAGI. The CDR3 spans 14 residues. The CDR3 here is CASHSGQRSDGYTF. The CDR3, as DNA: TGTGCCAGCCATTCGGGACAGAGATCTGATGGCTACACCTTC.

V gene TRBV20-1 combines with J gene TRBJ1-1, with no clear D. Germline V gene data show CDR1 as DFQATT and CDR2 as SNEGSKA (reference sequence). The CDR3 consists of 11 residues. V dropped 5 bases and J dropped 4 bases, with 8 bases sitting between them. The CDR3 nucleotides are TGCAGTGCTTCCCGGTCCACTGAAGCTTTCTTT. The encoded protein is CSASRSTEAFF.

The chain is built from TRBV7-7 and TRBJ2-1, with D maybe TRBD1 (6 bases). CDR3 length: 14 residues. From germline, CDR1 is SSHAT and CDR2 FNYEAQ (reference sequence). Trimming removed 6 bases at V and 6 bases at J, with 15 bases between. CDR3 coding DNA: TGTGCCAGCAGTCGCGCCGGGACAATCAATGAGCAGTTCTTC. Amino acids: CASSRAGTINEQFF.

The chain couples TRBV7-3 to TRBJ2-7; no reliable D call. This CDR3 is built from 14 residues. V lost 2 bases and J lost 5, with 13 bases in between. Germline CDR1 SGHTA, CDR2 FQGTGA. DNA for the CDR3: TGTGCCAGCAGCTTAGATTCCAGCTCAAACGAGCAGTACTTC. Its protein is CASSLDSSSNEQYF. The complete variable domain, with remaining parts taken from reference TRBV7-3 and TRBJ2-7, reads GAGVSQTPSNKVTEKGKYVELRCDPISGHTALYWYRQSLGQGPEFLIYFQGTGAADDSGLPNDRFFAVRPEGSVSTLKIQRTERGDSAVYLCASSLDSSSNEQYFGPGTRLTVT.